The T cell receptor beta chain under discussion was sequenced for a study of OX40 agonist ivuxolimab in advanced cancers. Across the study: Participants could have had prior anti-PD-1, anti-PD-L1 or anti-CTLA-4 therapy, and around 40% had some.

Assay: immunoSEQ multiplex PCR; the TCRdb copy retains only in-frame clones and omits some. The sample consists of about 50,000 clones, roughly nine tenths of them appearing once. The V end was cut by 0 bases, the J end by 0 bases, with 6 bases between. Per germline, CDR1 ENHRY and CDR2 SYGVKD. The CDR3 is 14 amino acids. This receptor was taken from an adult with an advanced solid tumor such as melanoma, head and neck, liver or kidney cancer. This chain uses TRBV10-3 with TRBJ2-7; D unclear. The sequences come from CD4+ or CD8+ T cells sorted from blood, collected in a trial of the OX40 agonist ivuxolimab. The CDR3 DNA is TGTGCCATCAGTGAGTCGGTGGACTCCTACGAGCAGTACTTC. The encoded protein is CAISESVDSYEQYF.